The rows below give T cell receptor beta chains drawn from one sample of a study of regulatory T cells in long-lasting Graves disease. Via MiXCR, TCRdb re-called the multiplex PCR reads, giving one row per CDR3 protein. Of roughly 440,000 distinct CDR3 sequences in the sample, over 15% were seen once. Another study also made use of these data, one on T cells in Graves' hyperthyroidism and ophthalmopathy.

The sample here was peripheral blood mononuclear cells (PBMCs), taken at new diagnosis, from a patient treated with antithyroid drugs. Source of these receptors: a woman aged 18-35 years with Graves disease. Each CDR3 is given with its conserved first and last residue. Fields, in order: J gene, V gene, D gene, clone size, CDR3 DNA, CDR3 protein. D genes are given only for firm matches. The size entry is marked missing in some rows and otherwise reads once, few, many or a size class.

TRBJ2-3 TRBV20-1 NA many TGCAGTGCACGAACTACAGATACGCAGTATTTT CSARTTDTQYF
TRBJ2-3 TRBV5-1 NA many TGCGCCAGCAGCTGGGGAACCTCGGGGGATACGCAGTATTTT CASSWGTSGDTQYF
TRBJ1-1 TRBV20-1 TRBD1 NA TGCAGTGCAAGGAAAGGACAGGGGGGCACTGAAGCTTTCTTT CSARKGQGGTEAFF
TRBJ2-5 TRBV11-3 TRBD1 NA TGTGCCAGCAGCTTAGACCCGGGACAGCAAGAGACCCAGTACTTC CASSLDPGQQETQYF
TRBJ1-6 TRBV27 TRBD1 NA TGTGCCAGCAGTCCAGACAGGGCGGTCTCACCCCTCCACTTT CASSPDRAVSPLHF
TRBJ1-2 TRBV10-2 NA many TGCGCCAGCAGCCCGACCCGCGGCGGACCCTATGGCTACACCTTC CASSPTRGGPYGYTF
TRBJ2-1 TRBV7-2 TRBD2 NA TGTGCCAGCAGCTTATCGATTGCAGGGACTAGCCGAAATGACAATGAGCAGTTCTTC CASSLSIAGTSRNDNEQFF
TRBJ2-1 TRBV18 TRBD1 NA TGTGCCAGCAATGCCGGGACAGGGGGTTCCTACGAGCAGTTCTTC CASNAGTGGSYEQFF
TRBJ2-1 TRBV28 TRBD1 many TGTGCCAGCAGTCCGTGGACAGGGGGCAATGAGCAGTTCTTC CASSPWTGGNEQFF
TRBJ2-2 TRBV7-3 TRBD1 NA TGTGCCAGCAGCCCAGGGGGCTGGTCCGGGGAGCTGTTTTTT CASSPGGWSGELFF
TRBJ2-7 TRBV28 TRBD1 many TGTGCCAGCAGTCACGGGACAGGGAGGTTCTACGAGCAGTACTTC CASSHGTGRFYEQYF
TRBJ1-2 TRBV9 TRBD1 NA TGTGCCAGCTCCAAGCAAGGGTGGGACAGGGGTTATGGCTACACCTTC CASSKQGWDRGYGYTF
TRBJ2-7 TRBV3-1 TRBD2 few TGTGCCAGCAGCCCCGGACTAGCGGGAGGGCGGGAGCAGTACTTC CASSPGLAGGREQYF
TRBJ2-1 TRBV6-2/TRBV6-3 NA many TGTGCCAGCAGTTACGGGGTAGCGGACTACAATGAGCAGTTCTTC CASSYGVADYNEQFF
TRBJ2-6 TRBV7-9 TRBD1 NA TGTGCCGGCAGCTTAGTGACAGGGCCGCAACCCCTTGGGGCCAACGTCCTGACTTTC CAGSLVTGPQPLGANVLTF
TRBJ2-7 TRBV29-1 NA few TGCAGCGTCCCCAAGCCCGGGACCTACGAGCAGTACTTC CSVPKPGTYEQYF
TRBJ2-1 TRBV7-9 NA few TGTGCCAGCAAAGCACCGACAGGGAGGGCCCCGGCCGGGACATACAATGAGCAGTTCTTC CASKAPTGRAPAGTYNEQFF
TRBJ2-2 TRBV6-5 NA NA TGTGCCAGCAGTTACGTTGGGCCCGGGGAGCTGTTTTTT CASSYVGPGELFF
TRBJ1-2 TRBV6-1 NA many TGTGCCAGCAAGACCCATAAGGGCTACACCTTC CASKTHKGYTF
TRBJ1-2 TRBV28 TRBD1 few TGTGCCAGCAGCCCCGGGACAGAGTATGGCTACACCTTC CASSPGTEYGYTF
TRBJ1-6 TRBV20-1 TRBD1 few TGCAGTGCCGTCCACAACAACCTCCAGGGGGTCGGATCACCCCTCCACTTT CSAVHNNLQGVGSPLHF
TRBJ2-5 TRBV12-3/TRBV12-4 NA NA TGTGCCAGCAGTTTTAGCAGCGGGCCACAGGAAGAGACCCAGTACTTC CASSFSSGPQEETQYF
TRBJ2-1 TRBV4-2 NA few TGTGCCAGCAGCCAGGCTGACAGGTTCTCCTACAATGAGCAGTTCTTC CASSQADRFSYNEQFF
TRBJ2-7 TRBV7-3 NA many TGTGCCAGCAGCTTAATTGGCGGGAACAACGAGCAGTACTTC CASSLIGGNNEQYF
TRBJ2-7 TRBV4-1 TRBD1 NA TGCGCCAGCAGCCAAGAGCGGACAGGGAGCTCCTACGAGCAGTACTTC CASSQERTGSSYEQYF
TRBJ2-1 TRBV29-1 NA NA TGCAGCGTTGATGCCAGTGCTCAGGGCAATGAGCAGTTCTTC CSVDASAQGNEQFF
TRBJ1-2 TRBV28 NA once TGTGCCAGCAGTTTGAGCATGCGGGGCTACACCTTC CASSLSMRGYTF
TRBJ2-7 TRBV6-1 NA few TGTGCCAGCAGTGAACGACAGAGCTCCCACGAGCAGTACTTC CASSERQSSHEQYF
TRBJ2-1 TRBV5-1 NA NA TGCGCCAGCAAGGTGGACAATGAGCAGTTCTTC CASKVDNEQFF
TRBJ1-3 TRBV6-2/TRBV6-3 NA few TGTGCCAGCAGTGAAACCGCCACCGAAGGAAACACCATATATTTT CASSETATEGNTIYF
TRBJ2-7 TRBV28 NA many TGTGCCAGCAGTGCCCCCGTAGCGGTCTACGAGCAGTACTTC CASSAPVAVYEQYF
TRBJ1-2 TRBV29-1 NA few TGCAGCGTTGAATTTGAACAGAACTATGGCTACACCTTC CSVEFEQNYGYTF
TRBJ1-1 TRBV7-2 NA many TGTGCCAGCAGCCGATTTATAGTGGCTGAAGCTTTCTTT CASSRFIVAEAFF
TRBJ2-1 TRBV28 TRBD2 NA TGTGCCAGCAGTTTATCCGGGCGGGAGGGCAATGAGCAGTTCTTC CASSLSGREGNEQFF
TRBJ2-3 TRBV24-1 NA NA TGTGCCACCAGTGATATCTCCAGTCATACGCAGTATTTT CATSDISSHTQYF
TRBJ1-5 TRBV24-1 NA few TGTGCCACCAGTGATTCCGGGGGACTCAATCAGCCCCAGCATTTT CATSDSGGLNQPQHF
TRBJ1-6 TRBV28 NA many TGTGCCAGCAGTGCACAGGGTACTATTTCACCCCTCCACTTT CASSAQGTISPLHF
TRBJ2-5 TRBV12-3/TRBV12-4 NA many TGTGCCAGCAGGTCCGCCTCCCGACAAGAGACCCAGTACTTC CASRSASRQETQYF
TRBJ2-1 TRBV2 NA many TGTGCCAGCAGTGATGAGGAGCAGTTCTTC CASSDEEQFF
TRBJ2-3 TRBV7-2 NA many TGTGCCAGCAGCTTAGTTAGGGTGAGAGCGCCGTATTTT CASSLVRVRAPYF
TRBJ2-7 TRBV18 NA many TGTGCCAGCTCACCACCCGGGACTTACCTCTCCTACGAGCAGTACTTC CASSPPGTYLSYEQYF
TRBJ2-2 TRBV7-9 NA many TGTGCCAGCAGCCTTGCGGTCAACACCGGGGAGCTGTTTTTT CASSLAVNTGELFF
TRBJ2-7 TRBV7-2 NA NA TGTGCCAGCAGCTCATCTAGCGAGATCTACGAGCAGTACTTC CASSSSSEIYEQYF
TRBJ2-7 TRBV7-2 NA many TGTGCCAGCAGCTTAGGGGGTAGTACCGAGCAGTACTTC CASSLGGSTEQYF
TRBJ2-7 TRBV20-1 TRBD2 many TGCAGTGCGAATAGCGGGAGATTCTCCTACGAGCAGTACTTC CSANSGRFSYEQYF
TRBJ1-1 TRBV11-2 NA NA TGTGCCAGCAGCTTAGATGGGGCAGGCTACACTGAAGCTTTCTTT CASSLDGAGYTEAFF
TRBJ2-7 TRBV2 NA many TGTGCCAGCATGGCGTGGCCAATCGACCGGTACGAGCAGTACTTC CASMAWPIDRYEQYF
TRBJ2-1 TRBV7-3 NA many TGTGCCAGCAGCTTCGGCGGGGACTTGGACTACAATGAGCAGTTCTTC CASSFGGDLDYNEQFF
TRBJ2-5 TRBV7-6 NA many TGTGCCAGCAGCCACGAATATGTCCAGTACTTC CASSHEYVQYF
TRBJ1-5 TRBV4-1 NA NA TGCGCCAGCAGCCTACGAGAGGCCGATCAGCCCCAGCATTTT CASSLREADQPQHF
TRBJ2-3 TRBV25-1 NA few TGTGCCAGCAGTGACCGACGGAGCACAGATACGCAGTATTTT CASSDRRSTDTQYF
TRBJ1-3 TRBV11-3 NA few TGTGCCAGCAGCTTTAATCGGCAGAAGGTCTTATATTTT CASSFNRQKVLYF
TRBJ1-1 TRBV18 NA NA TGTGCCAGCTTGCGGCTTATGAACACTGAAGCTTTCTTT CASLRLMNTEAFF
TRBJ2-3 TRBV19 NA NA TGTGCCAGTAGTATAGGGGACAGCACAGATACGCAGTATTTT CASSIGDSTDTQYF
TRBJ2-1 TRBV28 NA many TGTGCCAGCACCGACGGACTCCACCCGAGCTCCTACAATGAGCAGTTCTTC CASTDGLHPSSYNEQFF